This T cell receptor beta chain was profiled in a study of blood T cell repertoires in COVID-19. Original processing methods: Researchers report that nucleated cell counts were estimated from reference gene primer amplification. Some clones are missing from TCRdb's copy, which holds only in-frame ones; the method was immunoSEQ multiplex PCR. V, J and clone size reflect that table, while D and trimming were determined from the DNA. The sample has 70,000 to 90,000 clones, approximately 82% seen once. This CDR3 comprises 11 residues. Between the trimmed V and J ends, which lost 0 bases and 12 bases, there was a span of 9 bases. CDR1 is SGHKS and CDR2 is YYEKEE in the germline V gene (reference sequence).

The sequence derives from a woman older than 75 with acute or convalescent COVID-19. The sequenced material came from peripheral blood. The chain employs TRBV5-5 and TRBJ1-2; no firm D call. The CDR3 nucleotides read TGTGCCAGCAGCTTGGACCTTCAGAACACCTTC. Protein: CASSLDLQNTF.